The source of this T cell receptor beta chain is a study of T cell responses to AZD1222 COVID-19 vaccine. General study results and limits: A mostly white British donor set with more females was recruited, and clonal diversity was possibly underestimated. Repertoire samples came only from after the peak T cell response. Nearly half of spike-specific TCRs reportedly go after variant regions that carry no mutations.

The repertoire was sequenced with immunoSEQ multiplex PCR; TCRdb's copy has only in-frame clones and lacks some. The sample holds about 140,000 clones, more than 85% seen once. The CDR3 has 15 residues. CDR1 MGHRA and CDR2 YSYEKL come from the germline V gene. Germline trimming cut 3 bases from V and 1 base from J; bases unmatched to any gene: 4. Details on this clone: Its antigen is as yet unknown.

The receptor was derived from an adult who had recovered from COVID-19. The chain recombines TRBV4-1 with TRBJ2-7, with 9 bases fitting TRBD1. Sample: peripheral blood, taken after recovery from COVID-19. The CDR3 protein is CASSQAGTGSYEQYF. The CDR3 nucleotides are TGCGCCAGCAGCCAGGCCGGGACAGGGTCCTACGAGCAGTACTTC.